This T cell receptor (beta chain) was obtained from a study of T cell repertoires in cytomegalovirus infection. Background on the study: The public TCR beta signatures pointed to both CMV infection and matching HLA type.

This clonotype was recorded only once. Its target is not known. General study results and limits: CMV-specific TCR beta clonotypes restricted by HLA-C dominated the ex vivo response. Identification of carriers of CMV plus the relevant HLA was performed using cumulative public TCR beta family frequency.

Via MiXCR, TCRdb re-called the reads, giving one row per CDR3 protein. The table has 450,000 to 600,000 distinct CDR3 sequences, about two fifths seen once. The germline gives CDR1 SGHRS, CDR2 YFSETQ. This CDR3 region has 14 residues. V lost 7 bases, J lost 0 bases, and 13 bases lay in between. The clonotype comes from a human donor in good health (CMV status not recorded). Some clones in this sample may be carry-over from other donors' samples. The genes are TRBV5-1 and TRBJ1-2; D is undetermined. The sample consisted of cultured PBMCs, taken from culture after CMV antigen stimulation. The CDR3 reads CASQPTEANYGYTF. In DNA form, the CDR3 reads TGCGCCAGCCAGCCTACAGAAGCTAACTATGGCTACACCTTC.